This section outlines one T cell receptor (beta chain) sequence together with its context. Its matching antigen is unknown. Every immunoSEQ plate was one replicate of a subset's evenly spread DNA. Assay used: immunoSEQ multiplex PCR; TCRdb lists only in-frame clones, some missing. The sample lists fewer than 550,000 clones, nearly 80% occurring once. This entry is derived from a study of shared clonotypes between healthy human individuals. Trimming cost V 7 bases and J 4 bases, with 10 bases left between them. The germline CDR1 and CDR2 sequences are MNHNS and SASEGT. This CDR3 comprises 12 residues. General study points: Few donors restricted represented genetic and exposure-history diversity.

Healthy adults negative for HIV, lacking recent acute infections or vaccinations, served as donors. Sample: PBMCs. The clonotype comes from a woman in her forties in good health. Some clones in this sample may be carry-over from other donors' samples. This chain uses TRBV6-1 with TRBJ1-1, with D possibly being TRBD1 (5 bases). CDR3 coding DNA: TGTGCCAGCACACTGGGGGGCACTGAAGCTTTCTTT. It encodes CASTLGGTEAFF.